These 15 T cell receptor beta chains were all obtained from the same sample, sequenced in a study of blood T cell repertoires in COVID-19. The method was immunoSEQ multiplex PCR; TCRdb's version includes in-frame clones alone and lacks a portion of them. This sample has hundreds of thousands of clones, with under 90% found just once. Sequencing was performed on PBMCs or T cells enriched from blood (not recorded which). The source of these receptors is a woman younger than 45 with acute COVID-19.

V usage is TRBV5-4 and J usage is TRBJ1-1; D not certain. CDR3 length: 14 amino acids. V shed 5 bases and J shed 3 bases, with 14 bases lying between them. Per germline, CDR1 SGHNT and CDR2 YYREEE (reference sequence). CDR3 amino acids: CASRGNPLDTEAFF. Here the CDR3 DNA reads TGTGCCAGCAGAGGTAACCCGCTAGACACTGAAGCTTTCTTT.

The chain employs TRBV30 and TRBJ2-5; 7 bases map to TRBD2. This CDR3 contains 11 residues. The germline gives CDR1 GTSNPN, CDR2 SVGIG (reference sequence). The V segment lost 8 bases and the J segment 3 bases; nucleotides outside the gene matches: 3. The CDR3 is CAEGLEETQYF. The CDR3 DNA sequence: TGTGCCGAAGGACTAGAAGAGACCCAGTACTTC.

CDR3 loop: CASSLVRTGMNTEAFF. The CDR3 DNA reads TGTGCCAGCAGCTTGGTACGGACAGGGATGAACACTGAAGCTTTCTTT. The genes are TRBV5-4 and TRBJ1-1; TRBD1 aligns across 8 bases. The CDR3 loop spans 16 amino acids. Per germline, CDR1 SGHNT and CDR2 YYREEE (reference sequence). The V gene end was trimmed by 0 bases and the J gene end by 0 bases; junction bases not matched to a gene: 4.

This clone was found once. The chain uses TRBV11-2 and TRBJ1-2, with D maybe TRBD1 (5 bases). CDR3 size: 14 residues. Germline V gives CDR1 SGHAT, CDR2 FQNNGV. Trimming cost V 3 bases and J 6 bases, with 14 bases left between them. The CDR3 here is CASSFATAHDGYTF. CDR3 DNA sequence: TGTGCCAGCAGCTTTGCGACAGCCCACGATGGCTACACCTTC.

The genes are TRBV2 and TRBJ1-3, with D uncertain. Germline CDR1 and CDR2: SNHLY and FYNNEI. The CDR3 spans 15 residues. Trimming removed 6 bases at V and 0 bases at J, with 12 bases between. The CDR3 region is CASRTPGFSGNTIYF. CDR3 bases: TGTGCCAGCAGGACACCGGGATTCTCTGGAAACACCATATATTTT.

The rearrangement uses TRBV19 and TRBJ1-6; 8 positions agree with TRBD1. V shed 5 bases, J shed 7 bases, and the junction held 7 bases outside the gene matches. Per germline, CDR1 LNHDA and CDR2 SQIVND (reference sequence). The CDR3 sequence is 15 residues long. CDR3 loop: CASSSQTGANSPLHF. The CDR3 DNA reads TGTGCCAGTAGTTCACAGACAGGGGCAAATTCACCCCTCCACTTT.

The CDR3 reads CASSSGGDSSYNSPLHF. CDR3 in DNA: TGTGCCAGCAGCTCGGGTGGTGATAGCTCCTATAATTCACCCCTCCACTTT. The genes are TRBV5-6 and TRBJ1-6; D unclear. V gave up 3 bases and J gave up 0 bases, with 13 bases separating them. Germline CDR1 and CDR2: SGHDT and YYEEEE. There are 17 residues in the CDR3.

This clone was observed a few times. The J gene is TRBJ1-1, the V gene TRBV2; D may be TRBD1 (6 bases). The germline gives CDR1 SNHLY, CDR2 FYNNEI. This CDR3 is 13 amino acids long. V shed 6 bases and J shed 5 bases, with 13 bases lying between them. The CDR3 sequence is CASSVQGNTEAFF. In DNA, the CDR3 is TGTGCCAGCAGCGTTCAGGGGAATACTGAAGCTTTCTTT.

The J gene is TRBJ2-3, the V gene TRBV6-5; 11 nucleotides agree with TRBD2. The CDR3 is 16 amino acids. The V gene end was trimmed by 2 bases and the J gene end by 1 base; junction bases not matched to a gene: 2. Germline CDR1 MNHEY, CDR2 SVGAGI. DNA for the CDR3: TGTGCCAGCAGTTACCCGACTAGCGGGGGCACAGATACGCAGTATTTT. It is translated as CASSYPTSGGTDTQYF.

CDR3 in DNA: TGTGCCAGCAGCTTGGGGACAAGTAAAAACATTCAGTACTTC. Its translation: CASSLGTSKNIQYF. The chain couples TRBV7-9 to TRBJ2-4, with D maybe TRBD1 (6 bases). V was cut by 3 bases and J by 4 bases, with 10 bases left in between. This CDR3 is 14 amino acids long. Germline V lookup: CDR1 SEHNR, CDR2 FQNEAQ (reference sequence). The whole variable domain, filled in from reference TRBV7-9 and TRBJ2-4, reads DTGVSQNPRHKITKRGQNVTFRCDPISEHNRLYWYRQTLGQGPEFLTYFQNEAQLEKSRLLSDRFSAERPKGSFSTLEIQRTEQGDSAMYLCASSLGTSKNIQYFGAGTRLSVL.

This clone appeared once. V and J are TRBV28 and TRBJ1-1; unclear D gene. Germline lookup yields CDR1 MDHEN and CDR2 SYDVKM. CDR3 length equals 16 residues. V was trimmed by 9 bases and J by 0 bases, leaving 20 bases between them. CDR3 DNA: TGTGCCAGTCAAACCGCCGTACATGCCATGAACACTGAAGCTTTCTTT. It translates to CASQTAVHAMNTEAFF.

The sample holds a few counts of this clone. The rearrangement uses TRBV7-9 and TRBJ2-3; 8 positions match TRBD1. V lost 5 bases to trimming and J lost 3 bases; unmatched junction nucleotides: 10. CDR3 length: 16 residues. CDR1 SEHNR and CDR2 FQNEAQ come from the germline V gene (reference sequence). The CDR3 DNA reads TGTGCCAGCAGCCCGACAGGGGCGCCGCCGACAGATACGCAGTATTTT. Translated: CASSPTGAPPTDTQYF.

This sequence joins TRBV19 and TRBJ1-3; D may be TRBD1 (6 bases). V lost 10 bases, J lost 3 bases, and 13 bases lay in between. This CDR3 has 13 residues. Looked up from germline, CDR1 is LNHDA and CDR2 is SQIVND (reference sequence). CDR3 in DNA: TGTGCCACCTGGGGGGGCGGTGGAAACACCATATATTTT. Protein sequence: CATWGGGGNTIYF.

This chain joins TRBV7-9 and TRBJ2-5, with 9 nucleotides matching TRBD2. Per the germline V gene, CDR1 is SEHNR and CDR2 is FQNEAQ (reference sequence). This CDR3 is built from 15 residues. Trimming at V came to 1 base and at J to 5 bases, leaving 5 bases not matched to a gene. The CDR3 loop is CASSLGGLATETQYF. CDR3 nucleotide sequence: TGTGCCAGCAGCTTAGGGGGACTAGCTACGGAGACCCAGTACTTC.

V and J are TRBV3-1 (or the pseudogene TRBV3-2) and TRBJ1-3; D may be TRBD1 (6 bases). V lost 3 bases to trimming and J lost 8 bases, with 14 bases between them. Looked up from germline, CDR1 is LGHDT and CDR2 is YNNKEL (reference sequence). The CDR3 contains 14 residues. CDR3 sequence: CASSHLRGGDTIYF. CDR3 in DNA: TGTGCCAGCAGCCATCTCAGGGGTGGGGACACCATATATTTT.